This T cell receptor (beta chain) is drawn from a study of blood T cell repertoires in COVID-19. Turning to the study itself: Samples of COVID-19 (acute and convalescent) were obtained from the United States, Italy and Spain. PBMCs, B-cell-depleted T cells, or T cells provided the cDNA or gDNA that made up the material.

In the authors' workflow: How many nucleated cells were present was estimated from reference gene primer amplification. Clones were sequenced by immunoSEQ multiplex PCR, and TCRdb holds only the in-frame ones, with some missing. That table supplies the V and J calls and clone size; D and trimming were determined from the DNA. The sample consists of under 350,000 clones, more than 75% of them appearing once. Germline loops: CDR1 MGHRA, CDR2 YSYEKL. The ends were cut back, 3 bases at V and 5 bases at J, with 20 bases in the middle. CDR3 length: 17 residues. The rearrangement uses TRBV4-1 and TRBJ2-1, with a tentative D call TRBD2 (5 bases). Sequenced input: peripheral blood. This clonotype was obtained from a man aged 70-80 years with acute or convalescent COVID-19. DNA of the CDR3: TGCGCCAGCAGCCATCTAACCTCAAAGCGGCTTGACAATGAGCAGTTCTTC. Encoded protein: CASSHLTSKRLDNEQFF.